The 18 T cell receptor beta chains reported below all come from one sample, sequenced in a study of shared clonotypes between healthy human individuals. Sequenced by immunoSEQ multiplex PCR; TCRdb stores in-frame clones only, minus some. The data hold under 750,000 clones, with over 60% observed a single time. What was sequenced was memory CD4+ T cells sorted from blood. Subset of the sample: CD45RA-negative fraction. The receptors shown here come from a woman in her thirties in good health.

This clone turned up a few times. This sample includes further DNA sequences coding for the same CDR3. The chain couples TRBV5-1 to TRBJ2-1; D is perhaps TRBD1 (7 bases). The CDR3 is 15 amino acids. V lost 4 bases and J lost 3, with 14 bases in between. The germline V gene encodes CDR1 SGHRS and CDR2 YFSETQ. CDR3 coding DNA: TGCGCCAGCAGCCCGGGGGACAGAGACTACAATGAGCAGTTCTTC. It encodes CASSPGDRDYNEQFF.

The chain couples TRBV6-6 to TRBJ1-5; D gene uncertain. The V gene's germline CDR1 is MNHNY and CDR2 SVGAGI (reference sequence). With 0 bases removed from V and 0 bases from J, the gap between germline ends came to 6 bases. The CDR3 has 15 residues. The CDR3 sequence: CASSYSHNSNQPQHF. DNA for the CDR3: TGTGCCAGCAGTTACTCGCACAATAGCAATCAGCCCCAGCATTTT.

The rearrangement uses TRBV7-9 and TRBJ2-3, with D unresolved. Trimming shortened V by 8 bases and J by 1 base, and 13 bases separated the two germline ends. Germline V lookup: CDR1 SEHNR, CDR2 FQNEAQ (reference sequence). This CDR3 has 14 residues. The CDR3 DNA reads TGTGCCAGCCTCCTGGGGTTCGGCACAGATACGCAGTATTTT. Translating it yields CASLLGFGTDTQYF.

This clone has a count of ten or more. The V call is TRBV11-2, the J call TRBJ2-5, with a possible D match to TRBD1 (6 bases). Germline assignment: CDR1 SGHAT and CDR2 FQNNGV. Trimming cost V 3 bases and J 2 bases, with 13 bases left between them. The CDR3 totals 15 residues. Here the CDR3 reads CASSLNRASQETQYF. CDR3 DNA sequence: TGTGCCAGCAGCTTGAACAGGGCTTCTCAAGAGACCCAGTACTTC.

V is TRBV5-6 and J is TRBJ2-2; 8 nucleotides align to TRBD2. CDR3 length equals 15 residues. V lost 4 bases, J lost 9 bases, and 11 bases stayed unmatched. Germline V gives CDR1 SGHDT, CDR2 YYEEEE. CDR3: CASSGGLEGGRELFF. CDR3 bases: TGTGCCAGCAGCGGGGGACTAGAGGGAGGAAGGGAGCTGTTTTTT.

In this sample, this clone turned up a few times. The CDR3 region has the DNA TGCGCCAGCAGCCCCGGGACTAGCGGTGTGACCCAGTACTTC. Encoded protein: CASSPGTSGVTQYF. The J gene is TRBJ2-5, the V gene TRBV5-1, with 11 bases that match TRBD2. The CDR3 has 14 residues. Trimming removed 4 bases from V and 7 bases from J; junction bases left unmatched: 6. CDR1 and CDR2 (germline): SGHRS, YFSETQ.

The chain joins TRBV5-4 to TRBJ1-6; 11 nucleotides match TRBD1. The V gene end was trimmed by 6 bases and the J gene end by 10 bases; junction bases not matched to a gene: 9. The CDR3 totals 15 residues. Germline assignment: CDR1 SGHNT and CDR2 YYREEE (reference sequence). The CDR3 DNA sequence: TGTGCCAGCACCACCGGACAGGGGGCGCGATCACCCCTCCACTTT. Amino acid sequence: CASTTGQGARSPLHF.

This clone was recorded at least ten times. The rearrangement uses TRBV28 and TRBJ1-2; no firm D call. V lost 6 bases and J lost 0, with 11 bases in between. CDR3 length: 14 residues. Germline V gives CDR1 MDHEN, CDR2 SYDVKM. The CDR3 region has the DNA TGTGCCAGCAGCCAGATATACACTAACTATGGCTACACCTTC. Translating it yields CASSQIYTNYGYTF.

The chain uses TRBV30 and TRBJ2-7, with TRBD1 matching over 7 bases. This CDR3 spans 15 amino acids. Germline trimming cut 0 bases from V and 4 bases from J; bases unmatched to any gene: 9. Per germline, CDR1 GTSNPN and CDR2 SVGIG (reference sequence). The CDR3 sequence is CAWSVGGAMSYEQYF. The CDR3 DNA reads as TGTGCCTGGAGTGTAGGGGGCGCGATGAGTTACGAGCAGTACTTC.

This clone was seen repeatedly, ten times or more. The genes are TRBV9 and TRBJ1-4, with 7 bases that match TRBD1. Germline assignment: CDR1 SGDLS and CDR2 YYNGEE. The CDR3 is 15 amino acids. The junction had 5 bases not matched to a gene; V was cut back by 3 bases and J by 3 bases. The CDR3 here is CASSALTGSNEKLFF. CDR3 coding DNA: TGTGCCAGCAGCGCCCTGACAGGGTCTAATGAAAAACTGTTTTTT.

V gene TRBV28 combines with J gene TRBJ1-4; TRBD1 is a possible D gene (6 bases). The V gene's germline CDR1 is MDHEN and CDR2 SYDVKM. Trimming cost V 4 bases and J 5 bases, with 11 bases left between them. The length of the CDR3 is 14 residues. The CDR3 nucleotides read TGTGCCAGCAGTTCTGGGGGGCAAAATGAAAAACTGTTTTTT. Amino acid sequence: CASSSGGQNEKLFF.

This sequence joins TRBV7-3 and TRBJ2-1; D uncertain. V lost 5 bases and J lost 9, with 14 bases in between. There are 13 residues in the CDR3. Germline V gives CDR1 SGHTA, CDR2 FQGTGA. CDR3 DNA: TGTGCCAGCAGCCCCTCCTTAGTCAGTGAGCAGTTCTTC. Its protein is CASSPSLVSEQFF.

The CDR3 here is CSVEDVPRTADYGYTF. CDR3 coding DNA: TGCAGCGTTGAAGATGTTCCGCGAACGGCGGACTATGGCTACACCTTC. The rearrangement joins TRBV29-1 to TRBJ1-2; D unclear. V was cut by 0 bases and J by 3 bases, with 17 bases left in between. This CDR3 has 16 amino acids. Germline CDR1 reads SQVTM; CDR2 reads ANQGSEA.

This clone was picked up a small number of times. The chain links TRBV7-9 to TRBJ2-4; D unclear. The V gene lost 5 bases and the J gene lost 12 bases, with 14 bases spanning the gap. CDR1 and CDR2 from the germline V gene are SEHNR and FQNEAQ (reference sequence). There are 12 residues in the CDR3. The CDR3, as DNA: TGTGCCAGCAGCGGTCGCGTGAGGAATCAGTACTTC. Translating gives CASSGRVRNQYF.

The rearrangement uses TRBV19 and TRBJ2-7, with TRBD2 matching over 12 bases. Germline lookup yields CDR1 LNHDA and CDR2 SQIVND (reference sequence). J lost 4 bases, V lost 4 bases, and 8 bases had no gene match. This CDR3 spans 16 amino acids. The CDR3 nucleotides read TGTGCCAGTAGTACAAGGACTAGCGGGAAACAGTACGAGCAGTACTTC. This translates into CASSTRTSGKQYEQYF.

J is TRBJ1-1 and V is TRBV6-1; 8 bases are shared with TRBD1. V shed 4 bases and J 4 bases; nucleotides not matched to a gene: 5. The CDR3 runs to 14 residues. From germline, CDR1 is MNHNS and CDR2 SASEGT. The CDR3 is CASSGTGLFTEAFF. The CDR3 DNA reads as TGTGCCAGCAGTGGGACAGGGTTATTCACTGAAGCTTTCTTT.

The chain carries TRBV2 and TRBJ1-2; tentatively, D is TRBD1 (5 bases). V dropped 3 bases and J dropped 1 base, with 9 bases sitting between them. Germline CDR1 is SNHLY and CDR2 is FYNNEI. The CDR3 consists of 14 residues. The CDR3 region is CASSERGYNYGYTF. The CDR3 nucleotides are TGTGCCAGCAGTGAGAGGGGATATAACTATGGCTACACCTTC.

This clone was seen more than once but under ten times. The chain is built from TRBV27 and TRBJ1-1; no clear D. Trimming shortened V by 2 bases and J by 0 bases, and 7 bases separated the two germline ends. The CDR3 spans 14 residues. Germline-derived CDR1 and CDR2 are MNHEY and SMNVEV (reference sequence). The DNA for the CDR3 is TGTGCCAGCAGTTTAAAGACACTGAACACTGAAGCTTTCTTT. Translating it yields CASSLKTLNTEAFF.